These 30 T cell receptor beta chains were all obtained from the same sample, sequenced in a study of cytomegalovirus exposure and HLA in healthy donors. This PCR relied on a set of 60 Vbeta primers and 13 Jbeta primers. Sequencing was performed with immunoSEQ multiplex PCR; in TCRdb, only in-frame clones are kept and a portion is missing. The sample carries 130,000 or so clones, roughly 80% recorded once. The sample comprised PBMCs. These receptors all stem from a woman between 40 and 55 years old in good health and CMV-seropositive.

The table lists this clone with a few counts. The chain recombines TRBV6-4 with TRBJ1-1; TRBD1 matches 9 bases. With 6 bases clipped from V and 6 bases from J, the junction kept 8 bases outside the gene matches. This CDR3 contains 14 residues. Per the germline V gene, CDR1 is MRHNA and CDR2 is SNTAGT. The CDR3 protein is CASSTGGLGAEAFF. The DNA of the CDR3 is TGTGCCAGCAGCACAGGGGGCTTAGGGGCTGAAGCTTTCTTT.

The J gene is TRBJ2-7, the V gene TRBV6-5, with 8 bases identical to TRBD1. Trimming at V came to 8 bases and at J to 2 bases, leaving 8 bases not matched to a gene. Germline CDR1 and CDR2: MNHEY and SVGAGI. The CDR3 totals 14 residues. CDR3 bases: TGTGCCAGCCGGTACGACAGGGGACCCTACGAGCAGTACTTC. Residues: CASRYDRGPYEQYF.

V gene TRBV7-6 combines with J gene TRBJ2-7; TRBD2 might be the D (5 bases). V was clipped by 5 bases and J by 6 bases, with 17 bases between them. Germline V gene lookup returns CDR1 SGHVS and CDR2 FNYEAQ. The CDR3 consists of 14 residues. The CDR3 DNA reads TGTGCCAGCAGCCCTCTTGAGGGAATGGTCGAGCAGTACTTC. This translates into CASSPLEGMVEQYF.

This chain connects TRBV7-4 to TRBJ1-5; D call uncertain. This CDR3 is 14 amino acids long. In germline, CDR1 is SGHVT, CDR2 SQSDAQ. The V end was cut by 4 bases, the J end by 0 bases, with 7 bases between. CDR3 loop: CASSYFYSNQPQHF. CDR3 DNA sequence: TGTGCCAGCAGCTACTTCTATAGCAATCAGCCCCAGCATTTT.

This chain connects TRBV9 to TRBJ2-3; D gene ambiguous. The CDR3 totals 13 residues. Germline CDR1 SGDLS, CDR2 YYNGEE. Trimming left V 2 bases short and J 0 bases short, with 4 bases between. DNA for the CDR3: TGTGCCAGCAGCGTCGGTAGCACAGATACGCAGTATTTT. Translating gives CASSVGSTDTQYF.

The rearrangement links TRBV18 to TRBJ1-1; D is possibly TRBD1 (5 bases). V shed 3 bases and J shed 0 bases, with 8 bases lying between them. Germline V lookup: CDR1 KGHSH, CDR2 LQKENI. This CDR3 has 14 amino acids. This CDR3 is CASSPQGLNTEAFF. In DNA form, the CDR3 reads TGTGCCAGCTCACCGCAGGGCCTGAACACTGAAGCTTTCTTT.

This chain uses TRBV7-9 with TRBJ2-2; D gene ambiguous. The CDR3 length is 16 residues. V was trimmed by 1 base and J by 1 base, leaving 10 bases between them. Germline V gene lookup returns CDR1 SEHNR and CDR2 FQNEAQ (reference sequence). The CDR3 region is CASSLESTGNTGELFF. CDR3 DNA sequence: TGTGCCAGCAGCTTAGAATCGACGGGGAACACCGGGGAGCTGTTTTTT.

V and J are TRBV5-4 and TRBJ1-1, with 10 bases lining up with TRBD1. Germline CDR1 reads SGHNT; CDR2 reads YYREEE (reference sequence). Trimming removed 4 bases from V and 7 bases from J; junction bases left unmatched: 10. CDR3 length equals 15 residues. For the CDR3, the DNA is TGTGCCAGCAGCCCCATGACAGGGGGCGGGGGTGAAGCTTTCTTT. Translating gives CASSPMTGGGGEAFF. Drawing the rest from reference TRBV5-4 and TRBJ1-1, the complete variable domain is ETGVTQSPTHLIKTRGQQVTLRCSSQSGHNTVSWYQQALGQGPQFIFQYYREEENGRGNFPPRFSGLQFPNYSSELNVNALELDDSALYLCASSPMTGGGGEAFFGQGTRLTVV.

This chain uses TRBV7-3 with TRBJ1-2; 9 bases align to TRBD1. J lost 7 bases, V lost 2 bases, and 8 bases had no gene match. CDR3 length: 15 residues. Germline CDR1 SGHTA, CDR2 FQGTGA. Here the CDR3 DNA reads TGTGCCAGCAGCTTAGGGGGACAGGGCTCAGGTGGCTACACCTTC. This gives the protein CASSLGGQGSGGYTF.

The chain has TRBV7-8 and TRBJ1-3; D is ambiguous. From germline, CDR1 is SGHVS and CDR2 FQNEAQ. V was clipped by 0 bases and J by 1 base, with 13 bases between them. The CDR3 is made up of 17 amino acids. CDR3 in DNA: TGTGCCAGCAGCTTAGCGGCACATTCGATATCTGGAAACACCATATATTTT. It encodes CASSLAAHSISGNTIYF.

The V gene is TRBV15, the J gene TRBJ1-2; 7 bases fit TRBD1. V was pared by 2 bases and J by 2 bases, with 11 bases of the junction left unmatched. Germline V CDR1 and CDR2: LNHNV, YYDKDF (reference sequence). CDR3 length: 17 residues. The CDR3 loop is CATSRSRGAGGNYGYTF. DNA of the CDR3: TGTGCCACCAGCAGATCCAGGGGAGCAGGGGGGAACTATGGCTACACCTTC.

In its sample, this clone was seen a few times. This sequence joins TRBV18 and TRBJ2-3; D is possibly TRBD1 (6 bases). CDR1 and CDR2 from the germline V gene are KGHSH and LQKENI. The V and J ends lost 2 bases and 5 bases respectively, with 11 bases between them. The CDR3 contains 14 residues. The CDR3 coding sequence is TGTGCCAGCTCACCAGGCAGAGGGGGAGATACGCAGTATTTT. Protein sequence: CASSPGRGGDTQYF. Supplemented by reference TRBV18 and TRBJ2-3, the full variable domain reads NAGVMQNPRHLVRRRGQEARLRCSPMKGHSHVYWYRQLPEEGLKFMVYLQKENIIDESGMPKERFSAEFPKEGPSILRIQQVVRGDSAAYFCASSPGRGGDTQYFGPGTRLTVL.

The chain joins TRBV28 to TRBJ2-5; D remains ambiguous. TRBJ2-7 matches the DNA end more closely, so the J call is doubtful. The CDR3 runs 16 residues. Germline CDR1 and CDR2: MDHEN and SYDVKM. The CDR3, as DNA: TGTGCCAGCAGTTTAAATATGCGGATTTCCACCTACGAGCAGTACTTC. Protein sequence: CASSLNMRISTYEQYF.

The chain recombines TRBV28 with TRBJ2-1, with 13 bases that match TRBD2. The V segment lost 3 bases and the J segment 1 base; nucleotides outside the gene matches: 15. The CDR3 covers 21 residues. From germline, CDR1 is MDHEN and CDR2 SYDVKM. CDR3 residues: CASSFLTGTSGKKRSYNEQFF. The CDR3 bases are TGTGCCAGCAGTTTCCTCACCGGGACTAGCGGGAAAAAGAGGTCCTACAATGAGCAGTTCTTC.

The CDR3 region is CASSLWGTGGGGYTF. In nucleotides, the CDR3 is TGTGCCAGCAGTTTATGGGGGACAGGGGGCGGTGGCTACACCTTC. The chain employs TRBV27 and TRBJ1-2; the match to TRBD1 covers 12 bases. The V gene end was trimmed by 1 base and the J gene end by 7 bases; junction bases not matched to a gene: 4. CDR3 length equals 15 residues. Germline CDR1 MNHEY, CDR2 SMNVEV (reference sequence).

For the CDR3, the DNA is TGTGCCAGCAGCGCGATCCGGGACAGGGGGCTGGCAACTAATGAAAAACTGTTTTTT. The encoded protein is CASSAIRDRGLATNEKLFF. The chain has TRBV5-6 and TRBJ1-4; 12 bases agree with TRBD1. V dropped 4 bases and J dropped 0; count of bases not matched to a gene: 10. The CDR3 consists of 19 residues. Germline loops: CDR1 SGHDT, CDR2 YYEEEE.

The chain recombines TRBV28 with TRBJ1-5; 7 bases fit TRBD1. The V gene's germline CDR1 is MDHEN and CDR2 SYDVKM. Trimming cost V 7 bases and J 2 bases; bases outside gene matches: 8. This CDR3 has 15 amino acids. The CDR3 DNA sequence: TGTGCCAGCACCCCCCGAACAGGGGGCAATCAGCCCCAGCATTTT. Residues: CASTPRTGGNQPQHF.

The CDR3 reads CASSVQGTSNQPQHF. As DNA, the CDR3 is TGTGCCAGTAGTGTACAGGGTACTAGCAATCAGCCCCAGCATTTT. The chain is built from TRBV19 and TRBJ1-5, with D possibly TRBD1 on 6 matching bases. From germline, CDR1 is LNHDA and CDR2 SQIVND (reference sequence). V was pared by 5 bases and J by 0 bases, with 11 bases between. This CDR3 contains 15 residues.

J is TRBJ2-1 and V is TRBV5-1; 10 bases are a match to TRBD1. Germline V gene lookup returns CDR1 SGHRS and CDR2 YFSETQ. This CDR3 region has 16 residues. V lost 4 bases and J lost 6; bases outside the gene matches: 10. CDR3 sequence: CASSPARGTGANEQFF. The CDR3 nucleotides are TGCGCCAGCAGCCCGGCCCGCGGGACAGGGGCCAATGAGCAGTTCTTC. Based on the CDR3 plus reference TRBV5-1 and TRBJ2-1, the full variable domain is KAGVTQTPRYLIKTRGQQVTLSCSPISGHRSVSWYQQTPGQGLQFLFEYFSETQRNKGNFPGRFSGRQFSNSRSEMNVSTLELGDSALYLCASSPARGTGANEQFFGPGTRLTVL.

A single count supports this clone. The rearrangement joins TRBV2 to TRBJ2-6, with D maybe TRBD1 (6 bases). The V end lost 3 bases, the J end lost 1 base, and 10 bases lay between the germline ends. Germline V gene data show CDR1 as SNHLY and CDR2 as FYNNEI. The CDR3 spans 16 residues. CDR3 loop: CASSETTGSGANVLTF. In nucleotides, the CDR3 is TGTGCCAGCAGTGAGACCACAGGGTCTGGGGCCAACGTCCTGACTTTC.

In its sample, this clone is medium-sized. This chain links TRBV20-1 with TRBJ1-1; D is undetermined. Germline V gives CDR1 DFQATT, CDR2 SNEGSKA (reference sequence). The CDR3 is made up of 11 amino acids. Deletions cut 5 bases from V and 1 base from J, with 5 bases between. This chain's CDR3 is CSALANTEAFF. CDR3 in DNA: TGCAGTGCTCTAGCGAACACTGAAGCTTTCTTT.

The chain combines TRBV6-1 with TRBJ1-1; possible D gene TRBD1, 5 bases. The V gene lost 0 bases and the J gene lost 6 bases, with 11 bases spanning the gap. The germline V gene encodes CDR1 MNHNS and CDR2 SASEGT. The CDR3 length is 14 residues. In DNA form, the CDR3 reads TGTGCCAGCAGTGAAGCGGTGGGGGGGTCTGAAGCTTTCTTT. It yields the protein CASSEAVGGSEAFF.

This chain connects TRBV27 to TRBJ2-2; TRBD2 agrees at 11 bases. The J segment lost 4 bases and the V segment lost 1 base, leaving 2 bases of the junction unmatched. Per germline, CDR1 MNHEY and CDR2 SMNVEV (reference sequence). The CDR3 runs 16 residues. CDR3 nucleotides: TGTGCCAGCAGTTTATTAGCGGGAGGGGGCACCGGGGAGCTGTTTTTT. It codes for CASSLLAGGGTGELFF.

This chain links TRBV15 with TRBJ2-7; tentative D call: TRBD1 (5 bases). CDR3 length: 17 residues. V lost 7 bases and J 6 bases, leaving 28 bases between the germline ends. Germline CDR1 and CDR2: LNHNV and YYDKDF (reference sequence). CDR3 region: CATNQPAPQVVHSEQYF. The CDR3 region has the DNA TGTGCCACCAACCAGCCAGCCCCACAGGTAGTTCACTCCGAGCAGTACTTC.

V is TRBV4-1 and J is TRBJ2-1; D is perhaps TRBD1 (5 bases). The CDR3 spans 15 residues. The V end was cut by 4 bases, the J end by 4 bases, with 14 bases between. CDR1 and CDR2 from the germline V gene are MGHRA and YSYEKL. DNA of the CDR3: TGCGCCAGCAGCCCAAGACAGAGTCCTTACAATGAGCAGTTCTTC. Its protein product is CASSPRQSPYNEQFF.

This sequence joins TRBV10-3 and TRBJ2-7, with 9 bases lining up with TRBD1. Per the germline V gene, CDR1 is ENHRY and CDR2 is SYGVKD. The CDR3 is 16 amino acids. V gave up 5 bases and J gave up 6 bases; unmatched junction bases: 14. In DNA, the CDR3 is TGTGCCATCAGTATCTACCCCCAGACAGGGGGGAGCGAGCAGTACTTC. Amino acid sequence: CAISIYPQTGGSEQYF.

This clone was counted a few times. J is TRBJ2-1 and V is TRBV12-1; the DNA was not used to check the table's D call, TRBD2. TRBV12-1 is annotated as a pseudogene. This CDR3 contains 19 residues. CDR3 region: CASGNPGLAGASSYNEQFF. CDR3 in DNA: TGTGCCAGCGGAAATCCGGGACTAGCGGGAGCAAGCTCCTACAATGAGCAGTTCTTC.

This chain joins TRBV19 and TRBJ1-1; 10 bases agree with TRBD1. V lost 5 bases to trimming and J lost 6 bases; unmatched junction nucleotides: 9. Germline CDR1 is LNHDA and CDR2 is SQIVND (reference sequence). CDR3 length equals 15 residues. In nucleotides, the CDR3 is TGTGCCAGTAGTGTGACAGGGGGCTTTATGGCTGAAGCTTTCTTT. Amino acids: CASSVTGGFMAEAFF.

This clone was recorded a few times. V usage is TRBV7-9 and J usage is TRBJ2-1; maybe TRBD1 (6 bases). Trimming pared 0 bases from V and 7 bases from J, leaving 7 bases between. The germline V gene has CDR1 SEHNR and CDR2 FQNEAQ (reference sequence). This CDR3 region has 13 residues. The CDR3 spells CASSLAQGNEQFF. The CDR3 nucleotides are TGTGCCAGCAGCTTAGCCCAGGGGAATGAGCAGTTCTTC.

V gene TRBV18 combines with J gene TRBJ1-1; no reliable D call. From germline, CDR1 is KGHSH and CDR2 LQKENI. The CDR3 runs to 13 residues. The V end lost 3 bases, the J end lost 10 bases, and 15 bases lay between the germline ends. This chain's CDR3 is CASSPPGRLGAFF. CDR3 nucleotides: TGTGCCAGCTCACCCCCTGGGAGGTTGGGAGCTTTCTTT.